This T cell receptor beta chain was identified in a study of tumor-infiltrating lymphocytes in oesophageal squamous cell carcinoma. TCRdb processed the PCR reads anew with MiXCR; each CDR3 protein has one entry. The data contain some 13,000 distinct CDR3 sequences, 55% of them singletons. The CDR3 spans 16 amino acids, including both terminal residues. In germline, CDR1 is LGHNA, CDR2 YSLEER. Remarks on this clonotype: It is likely a read error, because the conserved phenylalanine at the end of the CDR3 is missing. The DNA is omitted, as the CDR3 cannot be located on it reliably, and the CDR3 follows TCRdb's listing.

V and J are TRBV4-3 and TRBJ2-6; TRBD1 was called by the table and not checked on the DNA. Specimen: esophageal tumor tissue. The source of this sequence is a female donor with esophageal squamous cell carcinoma. The CDR3 sequence: CASSQQRGDNEQFFGA.